The 20 T cell receptor beta chains given below trace back to one sample, sequenced in a study of blood T cell repertoires in COVID-19. The repertoire was sequenced with immunoSEQ multiplex PCR; TCRdb's copy has only in-frame clones and lacks some. The table lists 150,000 to 200,000 clones, around 80% of them singletons, with about 17% in the top ten. Source material: PBMCs or T cells enriched from blood (not recorded which). These receptors were obtained from a woman aged 45 to 65 with acute COVID-19.

This clone has a handful of counts. V gene TRBV7-9 combines with J gene TRBJ2-1; the D is unclear. Trimming pared 4 bases from V and 5 bases from J, leaving 18 bases between. CDR3 length: 16 amino acids. Germline CDR1 reads SEHNR; CDR2 reads FQNEAQ (reference sequence). CDR3 loop: CASSSPVLGGDNEQFF. In DNA, the CDR3 is TGTGCCAGCAGCTCGCCCGTCTTAGGCGGTGACAATGAGCAGTTCTTC.

In DNA, the CDR3 is TGTGCCAGCACCGGGACAGGGACTGAAGCTTTCTTT. Its translation: CASTGTGTEAFF. The rearrangement joins TRBV12-3 or TRBV12-4 to TRBJ1-1, with 9 bases matching TRBD1. This CDR3 has 12 residues. V shed 7 bases, J shed 5 bases, and the junction held 2 bases outside the gene matches.

This clone was counted a single time. This sequence joins TRBV5-1 and TRBJ1-5; tentatively, D is TRBD1 (5 bases). CDR1 and CDR2 from the germline V gene are SGHRS and YFSETQ. This CDR3 contains 15 residues. Deletions cut 1 base from V and 0 bases from J, with 8 bases between. As DNA, the CDR3 is TGCGCCAGCAGCTTGAGGGGCCTTAGCAATCAGCCCCAGCATTTT. It translates to CASSLRGLSNQPQHF.

The rearrangement joins TRBV7-8 to TRBJ2-7, with TRBD1 as a possible D gene (5 bases). The V end was cut by 9 bases, the J end by 0 bases, with 9 bases between. Germline CDR1 is SGHVS and CDR2 is FQNEAQ. This CDR3 is built from 12 residues. In DNA form, the CDR3 reads TGTGCCAGTTCCCAGGGCTCCTACGAGCAGTACGTC. This gives the protein CASSQGSYEQYV.

The J gene is TRBJ1-2, the V gene TRBV14; D unclear. The V gene's germline CDR1 is SGHDN and CDR2 FVKESK. Trimming cost V 0 bases and J 7 bases, with 9 bases left between them. The CDR3 sequence is 13 residues long. The CDR3: CASSQEIGSGYTF. For the CDR3, the DNA is TGTGCCAGCAGCCAAGAGATAGGGAGTGGCTACACCTTC.

The V gene is TRBV5-8, the J gene TRBJ1-1, with TRBD1 matching over 7 bases. CDR1 is SGHTS and CDR2 is YDEGEE in the germline V gene. V was clipped by 0 bases and J by 0 bases; unmatched bases: 2. The CDR3 contains 15 residues. The chain's CDR3 is CASSLGQGLNTEAFF. CDR3 coding DNA: TGTGCCAGCAGCTTGGGACAGGGACTGAACACTGAAGCTTTCTTT.

The chain combines TRBV2 with TRBJ1-5; TRBD1 agrees at 12 bases. Germline V gene lookup returns CDR1 SNHLY and CDR2 FYNNEI. Germline trimming cut 6 bases from V and 6 bases from J; bases unmatched to any gene: 6. CDR3 length: 15 amino acids. CDR3 sequence reads: CASRPGQGASQPQHF. CDR3 nucleotide sequence: TGTGCCAGCAGGCCGGGACAGGGGGCGTCTCAGCCCCAGCATTTT.

The chain carries TRBV4-1 and TRBJ1-2; D not certain. Per germline, CDR1 MGHRA and CDR2 YSYEKL. V lost 0 bases, J lost 4 bases, and 12 bases lay in between. The CDR3 has 15 residues. The CDR3 here is CASSQDHSQAYGYTF. CDR3 nucleotide sequence: TGCGCCAGCAGCCAAGATCATTCTCAAGCCTATGGCTACACCTTC.

This chain connects TRBV5-6 to TRBJ1-2; 9 positions match TRBD1. Germline CDR1 reads SGHDT; CDR2 reads YYEEEE. This CDR3 contains 16 residues. V was pared by 7 bases and J by 0 bases, with 10 bases of the junction left unmatched. CDR3 residues: CASSGQGLPANYGYTF. Here the CDR3 DNA reads TGTGCCAGCTCGGGACAGGGCCTACCCGCTAACTATGGCTACACCTTC.

This clone has just one count. The rearrangement joins TRBV6-5 to TRBJ2-3; 10 nucleotides match TRBD1. V gave up 6 bases and J gave up 0 bases; unmatched junction bases: 0. Germline V gene lookup returns CDR1 MNHEY and CDR2 SVGAGI. The CDR3 covers 14 residues. CDR3 coding DNA: TGTGCCAGCAGGGGACAGGGGAGCACAGATACGCAGTATTTT. Its protein product is CASRGQGSTDTQYF.

CDR3 in amino acids: CASSSPTPAGAPLHF. Written as DNA, the CDR3 is TGTGCCAGCAGCTCCCCCACACCCGCCGGGGCACCCCTCCACTTT. The rearrangement joins TRBV7-2 to TRBJ1-6; D remains ambiguous. Germline V gene sequence: CDR1 SGHTA, CDR2 FQGNSA. The V end lost 4 bases, the J end lost 11 bases, and 18 bases lay between the germline ends. The CDR3 consists of 15 residues.

This clone occurred a few times. The chain couples TRBV6-5 to TRBJ2-3; TRBD2 might be the D (5 bases). V lost 2 bases, J lost 0 bases, and 12 bases lay in between. CDR1 MNHEY and CDR2 SVGAGI come from the germline V gene. This CDR3 region has 16 residues. The CDR3 DNA is TGTGCCAGCAGTTACCCGGGGTTGGGTAGCACAGATACGCAGTATTTT. Translated: CASSYPGLGSTDTQYF.

The J gene is TRBJ2-1, the V gene TRBV27; 8 nucleotides agree with TRBD2. The CDR3 consists of 15 residues. The junction had 7 bases not matched to a gene; V was cut back by 5 bases and J by 4 bases. Germline CDR1 reads MNHEY; CDR2 reads SMNVEV (reference sequence). The DNA for the CDR3 is TGTGCCAGCAGTGCGCCGGGACTAGGATACAATGAGCAGTTCTTC. Residues: CASSAPGLGYNEQFF.

The chain carries TRBV30 and TRBJ1-5; D is possibly TRBD1 (5 bases). From germline, CDR1 is GTSNPN and CDR2 SVGIG (reference sequence). V lost 2 bases and J 0 bases, leaving 11 bases between the germline ends. This CDR3 comprises 15 residues. The CDR3 here is CAWSRGGDSNQPQHF. CDR3 nucleotide sequence: TGTGCCTGGAGTCGGGGGGGAGATAGCAATCAGCCCCAGCATTTT.

The chain uses TRBV13 and TRBJ1-2; D possibly corresponds to TRBD1 (5 bases). Germline V gene sequence: CDR1 PRHDT, CDR2 FYEKMQ (reference sequence). V lost 4 bases, J lost 4 bases, and 16 bases lay in between. This CDR3 comprises 15 residues. This CDR3 reads CASSSRRQLIYGYTF. In DNA, the CDR3 is TGTGCCAGCAGCTCTCGACGACAGCTGATCTATGGCTACACCTTC.

This chain joins TRBV21-1 and TRBJ1-2. TRBV21-1 is reported as a pseudogene. The CDR3 sequence is 11 residues long. The CDR3 nucleotides are TGTGCCAGCAGCAACAACACCGGGGACACCTTC. Amino acid sequence: CASSNNTGDTF.

This chain links TRBV11-2 with TRBJ1-1; perhaps TRBD1 as D (6 bases). Trimming shortened V by 3 bases and J by 1 base, and 15 bases separated the two germline ends. Germline V gene lookup returns CDR1 SGHAT and CDR2 FQNNGV. There are 16 residues in the CDR3. The chain's CDR3 is CASSFSEGGENTEAFF. DNA of the CDR3: TGTGCCAGCAGCTTTTCTGAAGGGGGAGAGAACACTGAAGCTTTCTTT.

This clone appeared a single time. This chain uses TRBV7-2 with TRBJ2-1, with 11 bases that match TRBD2. The germline gives CDR1 SGHTA, CDR2 FQGNSA. V was clipped by 0 bases and J by 7 bases; unmatched bases: 11. This CDR3 is built from 18 residues. The CDR3 sequence is CASSLAALSGGARNEQFF. The CDR3 DNA reads as TGTGCCAGCAGCTTAGCGGCCCTTAGCGGGGGGGCCCGGAATGAGCAGTTCTTC.

This clone was seen a few times. This rearrangement joins TRBV9 to TRBJ2-3; TRBD2 matches 11 bases. CDR1 SGDLS and CDR2 YYNGEE come from the germline V gene. V was clipped by 0 bases and J by 1 base; unmatched bases: 7. The CDR3 covers 18 residues. The DNA for the CDR3 is TGTGCCAGCAGCGTAGCTACTAGCGGGGGTATAGGCACAGATACGCAGTATTTT. It is translated as CASSVATSGGIGTDTQYF.

This chain uses TRBV20-1 with TRBJ1-3, with TRBD1 matching over 8 bases. The length of the CDR3 is 14 residues. The germline V gene encodes CDR1 DFQATT and CDR2 SNEGSKA (reference sequence). Trimming took 3 bases from V and 8 from J; bases not matched to a gene: 9. The CDR3 region is CSASSPGGADTIYF. CDR3 DNA: TGCAGTGCTAGTTCGCCAGGGGGCGCGGACACCATATATTTT.